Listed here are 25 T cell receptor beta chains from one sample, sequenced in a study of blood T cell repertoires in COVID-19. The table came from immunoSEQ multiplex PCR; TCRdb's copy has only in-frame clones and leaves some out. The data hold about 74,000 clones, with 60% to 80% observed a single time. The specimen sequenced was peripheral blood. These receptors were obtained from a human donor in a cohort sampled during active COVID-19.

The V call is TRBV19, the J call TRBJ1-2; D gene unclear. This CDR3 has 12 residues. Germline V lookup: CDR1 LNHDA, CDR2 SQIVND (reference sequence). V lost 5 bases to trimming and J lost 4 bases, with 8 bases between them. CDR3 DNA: TGTGCCAGTAGTGGCACCTTCTATGGCTACACCTTC. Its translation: CASSGTFYGYTF.

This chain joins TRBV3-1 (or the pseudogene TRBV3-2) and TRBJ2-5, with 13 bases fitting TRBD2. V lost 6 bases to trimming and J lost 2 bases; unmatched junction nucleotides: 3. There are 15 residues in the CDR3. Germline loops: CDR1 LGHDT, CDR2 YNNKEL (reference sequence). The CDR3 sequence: CASRLAGGGQETQYF. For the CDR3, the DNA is TGTGCCAGCAGACTAGCGGGAGGGGGGCAAGAGACCCAGTACTTC.

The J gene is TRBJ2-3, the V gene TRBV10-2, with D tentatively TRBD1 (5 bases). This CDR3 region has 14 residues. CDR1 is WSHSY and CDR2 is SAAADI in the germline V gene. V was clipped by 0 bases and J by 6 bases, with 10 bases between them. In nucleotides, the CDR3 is TGCGCCAGCAGTGAGTCGGCAGGGTGGGATACGCAGTATTTT. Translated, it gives CASSESAGWDTQYF.

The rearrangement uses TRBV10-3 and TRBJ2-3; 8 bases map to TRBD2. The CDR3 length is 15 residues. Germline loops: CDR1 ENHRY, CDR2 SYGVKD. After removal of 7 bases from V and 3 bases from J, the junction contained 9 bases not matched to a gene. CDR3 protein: CAIMGAGEPTDTQYF. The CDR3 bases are TGTGCCATCATGGGAGCGGGAGAACCGACAGATACGCAGTATTTT.

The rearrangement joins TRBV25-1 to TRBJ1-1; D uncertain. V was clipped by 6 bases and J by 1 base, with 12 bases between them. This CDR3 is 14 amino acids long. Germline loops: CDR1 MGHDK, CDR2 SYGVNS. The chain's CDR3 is CASSWTGGNTEAFF. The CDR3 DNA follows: TGTGCCAGCAGCTGGACCGGAGGGAACACTGAAGCTTTCTTT.

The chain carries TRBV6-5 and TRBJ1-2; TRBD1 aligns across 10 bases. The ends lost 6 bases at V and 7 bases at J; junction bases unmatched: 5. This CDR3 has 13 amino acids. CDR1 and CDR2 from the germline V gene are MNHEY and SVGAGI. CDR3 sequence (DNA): TGTGCCAGCAGAACCGGGACAGGGGTTGGCTACACCTTC. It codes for CASRTGTGVGYTF.

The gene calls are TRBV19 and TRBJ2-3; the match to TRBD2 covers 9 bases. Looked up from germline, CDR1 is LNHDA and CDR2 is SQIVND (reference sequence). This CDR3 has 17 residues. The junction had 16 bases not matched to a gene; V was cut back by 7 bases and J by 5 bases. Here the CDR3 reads CASTPLSAGGRRDTQYF. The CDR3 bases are TGTGCCAGTACTCCCTTGTCGGCGGGGGGGCGGAGAGATACGCAGTATTTT.

CDR3 in DNA: TGTGCCAGTAGGATCGACAGTAACACTGAAGCTTTCTTT. Translation: CASRIDSNTEAFF. The V call is TRBV19, the J call TRBJ1-1, with D possibly being TRBD1 (5 bases). Per the germline V gene, CDR1 is LNHDA and CDR2 is SQIVND (reference sequence). The CDR3 extends over 13 amino acids. V lost 6 bases, J lost 2 bases, and 10 bases lay in between.

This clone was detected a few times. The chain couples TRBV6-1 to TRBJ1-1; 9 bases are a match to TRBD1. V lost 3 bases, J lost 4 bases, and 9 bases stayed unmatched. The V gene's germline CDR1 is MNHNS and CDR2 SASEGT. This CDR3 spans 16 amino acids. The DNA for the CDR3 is TGTGCCAGCAGTGAGGGACAGGGACAGGACGTCACTGAAGCTTTCTTT. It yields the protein CASSEGQGQDVTEAFF.

CDR3 nucleotide sequence: TGTGCCAGCAGCTTGGGGGACAGGGGCCGCAATGAGCAGTTCTTC. Its protein is CASSLGDRGRNEQFF. The chain recombines TRBV5-4 with TRBJ2-1; 10 nucleotides line up with TRBD1. Germline values: CDR1 SGHNT, CDR2 YYREEE (reference sequence). The trim removed 0 bases at V and 6 bases at J, leaving 3 bases unmatched. This CDR3 has 15 residues.

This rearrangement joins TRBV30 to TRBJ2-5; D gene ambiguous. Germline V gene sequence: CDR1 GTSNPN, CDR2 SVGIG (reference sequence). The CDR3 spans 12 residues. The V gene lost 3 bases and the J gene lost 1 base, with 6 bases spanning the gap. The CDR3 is CAWRQSQETQYF. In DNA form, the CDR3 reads TGTGCCTGGAGACAGTCCCAAGAGACCCAGTACTTC.

CDR3 nucleotide sequence: TGTGCCAGCAGCCTCCGCCGCCGACATGTTGATAACGGGGAGCTGTTTTTT. Encoded protein: CASSLRRRHVDNGELFF. This chain connects TRBV3-1 (or the pseudogene TRBV3-2) to TRBJ2-2; no clear D. The CDR3 is made up of 17 amino acids. CDR1 and CDR2 from the germline V gene are LGHDT and YNNKEL (reference sequence). With 4 bases removed from V and 7 bases from J, the gap between germline ends came to 22 bases.

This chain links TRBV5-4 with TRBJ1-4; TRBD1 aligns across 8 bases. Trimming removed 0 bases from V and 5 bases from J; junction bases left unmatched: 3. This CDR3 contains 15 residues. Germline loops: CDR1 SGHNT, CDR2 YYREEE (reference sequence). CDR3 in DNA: TGTGCCAGCAGCTTGGCCGCAGGGGGCAATGAAAAACTGTTTTTT. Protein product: CASSLAAGGNEKLFF.

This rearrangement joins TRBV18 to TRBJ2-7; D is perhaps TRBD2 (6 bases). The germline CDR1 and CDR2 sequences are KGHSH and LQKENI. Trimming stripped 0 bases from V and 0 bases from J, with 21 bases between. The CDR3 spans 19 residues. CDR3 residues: CASSPPTPRQGGSSYEQYF. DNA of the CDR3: TGTGCCAGCTCACCACCGACCCCAAGACAAGGAGGGAGCTCCTACGAGCAGTACTTC.

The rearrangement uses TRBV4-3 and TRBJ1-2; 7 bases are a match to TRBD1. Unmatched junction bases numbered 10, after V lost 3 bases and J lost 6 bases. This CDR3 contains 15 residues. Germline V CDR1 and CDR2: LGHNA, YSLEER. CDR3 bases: TGCGCCAGCAGCCATACAGGGGAAGTAAGGAATGGCTACACCTTC. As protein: CASSHTGEVRNGYTF.

The CDR3 is CACTGMNTEAFF. The CDR3 DNA reads TGTGCCTGCACAGGGATGAACACTGAAGCTTTCTTT. V and J are TRBV30 and TRBJ1-1, with D possibly being TRBD1 (6 bases). This CDR3 is 12 amino acids long. Germline values: CDR1 GTSNPN, CDR2 SVGIG (reference sequence). V was clipped by 6 bases and J by 0 bases, with 8 bases between them. Looking up the rest from reference TRBV30 and TRBJ1-1 gives the full variable domain: SQTIHQWPATLVQPVGSPLSLECTVEGTSNPNLYWYRQAAGRGLQLLFYSVGIGQISSEVPQNLSASRPQDRQFILSSKKLLLSDSGFYLCACTGMNTEAFFGQGTRLTVV.

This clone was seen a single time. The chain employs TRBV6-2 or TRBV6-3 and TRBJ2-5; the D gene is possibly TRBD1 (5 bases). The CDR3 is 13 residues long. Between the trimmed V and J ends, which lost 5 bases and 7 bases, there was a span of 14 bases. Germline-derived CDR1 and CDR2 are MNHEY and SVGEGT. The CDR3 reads CASSQTPQGTQYF. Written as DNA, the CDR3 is TGTGCCAGCAGTCAAACACCTCAGGGGACCCAGTACTTC.

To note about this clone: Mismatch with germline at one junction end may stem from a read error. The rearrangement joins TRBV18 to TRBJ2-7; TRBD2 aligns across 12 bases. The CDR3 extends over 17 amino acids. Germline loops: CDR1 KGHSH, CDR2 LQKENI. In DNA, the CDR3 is TGTGCCAGCTCCCCACTCGCTAGCGGGGGGGCCTCCTACGAGCAGTACTTC. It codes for CASSPLASGGASYEQYF. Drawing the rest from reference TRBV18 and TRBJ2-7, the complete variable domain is NAGVMQNPRHLVRRRGQEARLRCSPMKGHSHVYWYRQLPEEGLKFMVYLQKENIIDESGMPKERFSAEFPKEGPSILRIQQVVRGDSAAYFCASSPLASGGASYEQYFGPGTRLTVT.

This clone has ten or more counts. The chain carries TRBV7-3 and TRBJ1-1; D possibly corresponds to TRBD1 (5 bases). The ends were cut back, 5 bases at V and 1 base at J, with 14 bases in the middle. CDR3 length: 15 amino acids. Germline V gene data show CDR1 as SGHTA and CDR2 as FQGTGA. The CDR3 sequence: CASSPRSGGNTEAFF. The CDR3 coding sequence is TGTGCCAGCAGCCCCCGGAGCGGGGGGAACACTGAAGCTTTCTTT.

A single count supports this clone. The CDR3 nucleotides are TGTGCCAGCAGAGGAACTAGCGATGAGCAGTTCTTC. Translated: CASRGTSDEQFF. The chain has TRBV28 and TRBJ2-1, with 7 nucleotides matching TRBD2. The CDR3 is 12 residues long. V dropped 6 bases and J dropped 8; count of bases not matched to a gene: 4. Germline assignment: CDR1 MDHEN and CDR2 SYDVKM.

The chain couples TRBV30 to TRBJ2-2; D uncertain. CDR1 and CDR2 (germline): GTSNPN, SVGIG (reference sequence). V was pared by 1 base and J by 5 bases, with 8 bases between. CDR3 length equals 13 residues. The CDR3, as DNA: TGTGCCTGGAGTGCCACAGCTACCGGGGAGCTGTTTTTT. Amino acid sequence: CAWSATATGELFF.

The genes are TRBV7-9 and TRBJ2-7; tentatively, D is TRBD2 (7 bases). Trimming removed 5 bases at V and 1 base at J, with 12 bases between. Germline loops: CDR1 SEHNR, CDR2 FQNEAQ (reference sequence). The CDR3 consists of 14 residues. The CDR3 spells CASSLGGGSYEQYF. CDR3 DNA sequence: TGTGCCAGCAGCCTAGGGGGAGGGTCCTACGAGCAGTACTTC.

CDR3 coding DNA: TGTGCCAGCAGACACGGGTTTGAGGGCGAGCAGTACTTC. Its protein product is CASRHGFEGEQYF. V usage is TRBV6-5 and J usage is TRBJ2-7; D is perhaps TRBD2 (5 bases). Germline V gene sequence: CDR1 MNHEY, CDR2 SVGAGI. CDR3 length equals 13 residues. V gave up 6 bases and J gave up 6 bases, with 15 bases separating them.

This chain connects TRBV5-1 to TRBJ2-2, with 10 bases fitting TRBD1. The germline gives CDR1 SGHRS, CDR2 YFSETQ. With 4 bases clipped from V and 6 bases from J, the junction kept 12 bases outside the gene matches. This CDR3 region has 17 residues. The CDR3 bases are TGCGCCAGCAGCCAAGGACAGGGGGATGATGTCTCCGGGGAGCTGTTTTTT. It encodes CASSQGQGDDVSGELFF.

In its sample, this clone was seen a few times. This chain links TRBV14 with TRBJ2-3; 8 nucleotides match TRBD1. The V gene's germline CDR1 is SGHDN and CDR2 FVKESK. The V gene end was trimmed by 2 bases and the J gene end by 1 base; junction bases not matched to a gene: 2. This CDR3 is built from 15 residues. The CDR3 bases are TGTGCCAGCAGCCAAATCAGGGGGCGCACAGATACGCAGTATTTT. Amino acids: CASSQIRGRTDTQYF.